This T cell receptor (beta chain) was found in a study of radiotherapy plus CTLA-4 blockade in lung cancer. On this clone itself: Its antigen remains unknown.

Focal radiation plus CTLA-4 blockade with ipilimumab was given to patients with chemo-refractory metastatic non-small-cell lung cancer. Study findings and constraints: Clones of tumor-derived TCRs expanded in blood after radiotherapy plus ipilimumab. Early clonal dynamics of blood T cells, together with interferon-beta, were reported as the best response predictor.

This CDR3 has 14 residues. In germline, CDR1 is MNHEY, CDR2 SVGAGI. Between the trimmed V and J ends, which lost 4 bases and 5 bases, there was a span of 14 bases. Produced via immunoSEQ multiplex PCR; TCRdb's table is partial and in-frame only. This table holds 60,000 to 70,000 clones, roughly 85% found once. This chain joins TRBV6-5 and TRBJ2-5; no definite D call. Sequences were derived from peripheral blood, sampled from a patient treated with radiotherapy plus ipilimumab. This TCR came from a human donor with non-small cell lung cancer who had a complete response to radiotherapy plus ipilimumab. CDR3 protein: CASSSHSARETQYF. The DNA for the CDR3 is TGTGCCAGCAGTTCCCACTCGGCCCGGGAGACCCAGTACTTC.